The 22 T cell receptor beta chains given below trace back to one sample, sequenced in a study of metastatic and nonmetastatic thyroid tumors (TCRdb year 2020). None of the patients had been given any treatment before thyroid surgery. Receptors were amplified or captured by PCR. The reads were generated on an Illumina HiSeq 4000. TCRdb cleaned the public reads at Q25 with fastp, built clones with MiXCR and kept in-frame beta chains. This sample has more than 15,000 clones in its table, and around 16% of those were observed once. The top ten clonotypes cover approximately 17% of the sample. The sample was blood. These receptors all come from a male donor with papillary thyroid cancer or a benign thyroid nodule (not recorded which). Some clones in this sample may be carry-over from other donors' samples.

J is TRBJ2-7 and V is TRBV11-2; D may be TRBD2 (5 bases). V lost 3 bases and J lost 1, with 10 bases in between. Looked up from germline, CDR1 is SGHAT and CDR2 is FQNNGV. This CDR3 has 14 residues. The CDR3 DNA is TGTGCCAGCAGCTTCGGGAAGGGTTCCTACGAGCAGTACTTC. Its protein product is CASSFGKGSYEQYF.

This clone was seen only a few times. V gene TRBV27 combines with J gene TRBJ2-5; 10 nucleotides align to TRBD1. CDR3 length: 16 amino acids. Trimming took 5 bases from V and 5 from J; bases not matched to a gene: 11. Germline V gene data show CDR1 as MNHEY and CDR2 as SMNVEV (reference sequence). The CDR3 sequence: CASSTNWTGGIETQYF. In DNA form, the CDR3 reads TGTGCCAGCAGTACTAACTGGACAGGGGGGATTGAGACCCAGTACTTC.

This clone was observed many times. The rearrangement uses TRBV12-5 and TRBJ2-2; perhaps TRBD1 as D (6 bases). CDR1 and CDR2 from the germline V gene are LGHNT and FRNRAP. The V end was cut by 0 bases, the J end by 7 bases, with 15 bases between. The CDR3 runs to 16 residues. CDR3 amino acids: CASGLVLTGSGGELFF. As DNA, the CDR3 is TGTGCTAGTGGTTTGGTACTAACAGGGTCGGGCGGGGAGCTGTTTTTT. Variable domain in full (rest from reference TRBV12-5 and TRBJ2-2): DARVTQTPRHKVTEMGQEVTMRCQPILGHNTVFWYRQTMMQGLELLAYFRNRAPLDDSGMPKDRFSAEMPDATLATLKIQPSEPRDSAVYFCASGLVLTGSGGELFFGEGSRLTVL.

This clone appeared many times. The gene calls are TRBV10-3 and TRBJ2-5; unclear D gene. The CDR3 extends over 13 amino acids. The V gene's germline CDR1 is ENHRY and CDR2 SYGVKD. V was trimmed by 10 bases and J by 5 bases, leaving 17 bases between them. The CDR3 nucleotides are TGTGCCACCTTGGGCCCCCTAGGGGAGACCCAGTACTTC. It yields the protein CATLGPLGETQYF.

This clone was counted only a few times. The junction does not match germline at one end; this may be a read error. The CDR3 DNA follows: TGTGCCAGCAGCTACTCAATAGACCGCGAGCAGTACTTC. This sequence encodes CASSYSIDREQYF. This sequence joins TRBV6-5 and TRBJ2-7; D not resolved. CDR1 is MNHEY and CDR2 is SVGAGI in the germline V gene. This CDR3 spans 13 amino acids.

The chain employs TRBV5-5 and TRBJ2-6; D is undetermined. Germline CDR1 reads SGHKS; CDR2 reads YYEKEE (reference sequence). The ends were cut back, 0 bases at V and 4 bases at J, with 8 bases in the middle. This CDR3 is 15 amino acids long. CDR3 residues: CASSLALLGANVLTF. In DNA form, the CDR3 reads TGTGCCAGCAGCTTGGCTCTCCTAGGGGCCAACGTCCTGACTTTC. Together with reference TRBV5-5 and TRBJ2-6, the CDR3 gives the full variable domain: DAGVTQSPTHLIKTRGQQVTLRCSPISGHKSVSWYQQVLGQGPQFIFQYYEKEERGRGNFPDRFSARQFPNYSSELNVNALLLGDSALYLCASSLALLGANVLTFGAGSRLTVL.

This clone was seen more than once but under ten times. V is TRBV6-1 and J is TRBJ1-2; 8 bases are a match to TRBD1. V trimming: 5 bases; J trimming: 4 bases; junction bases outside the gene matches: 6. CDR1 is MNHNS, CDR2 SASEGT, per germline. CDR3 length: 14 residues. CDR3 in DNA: TGTGCCAGCAGTAAGCTGGGACAGGCCTATGGCTACACCTTC. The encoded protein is CASSKLGQAYGYTF.

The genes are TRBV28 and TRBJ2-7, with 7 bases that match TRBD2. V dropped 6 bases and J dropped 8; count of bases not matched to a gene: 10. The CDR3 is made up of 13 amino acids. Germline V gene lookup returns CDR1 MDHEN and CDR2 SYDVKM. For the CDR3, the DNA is TGTGCCAGCAGCCAAGAATCTGGGACTAAGCAGTACTTC. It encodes CASSQESGTKQYF. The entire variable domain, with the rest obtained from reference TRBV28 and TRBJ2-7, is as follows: DVKVTQSSRYLVKRTGEKVFLECVQDMDHENMFWYRQDPGLGLRLIYFSYDVKMKEKGDIPEGYSVSREKKERFSLILESASTNQTSMYLCASSQESGTKQYFGPGTRLTVT.

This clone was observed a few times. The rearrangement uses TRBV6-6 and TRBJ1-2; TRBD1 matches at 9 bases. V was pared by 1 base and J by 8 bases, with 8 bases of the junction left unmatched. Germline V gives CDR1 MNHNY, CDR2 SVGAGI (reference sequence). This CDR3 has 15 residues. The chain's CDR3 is CASSYLGQGLFGYTF. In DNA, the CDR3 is TGTGCCAGCAGTTACTTGGGACAGGGACTATTCGGCTACACCTTC.

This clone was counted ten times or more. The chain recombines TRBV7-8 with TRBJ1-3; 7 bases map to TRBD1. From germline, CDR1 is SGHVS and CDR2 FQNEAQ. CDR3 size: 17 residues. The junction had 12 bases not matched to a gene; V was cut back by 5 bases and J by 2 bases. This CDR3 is CASSLDRARMTGNTIYF. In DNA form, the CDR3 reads TGTGCCAGCAGCCTTGACAGGGCAAGGATGACTGGAAACACCATATATTTT.

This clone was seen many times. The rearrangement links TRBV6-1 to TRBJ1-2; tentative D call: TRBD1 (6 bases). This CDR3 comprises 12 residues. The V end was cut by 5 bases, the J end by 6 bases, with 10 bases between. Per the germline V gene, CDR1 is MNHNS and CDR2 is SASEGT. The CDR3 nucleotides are TGTGCCAGCAGTTTCGGGGGCGATGGCTACACCTTC. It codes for CASSFGGDGYTF.

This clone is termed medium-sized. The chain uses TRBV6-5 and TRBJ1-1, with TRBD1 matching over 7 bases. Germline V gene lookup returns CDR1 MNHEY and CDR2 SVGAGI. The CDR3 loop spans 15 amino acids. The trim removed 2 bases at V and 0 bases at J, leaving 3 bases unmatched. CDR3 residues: CASSYTGQVNTEAFF. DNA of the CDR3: TGTGCCAGCAGTTACACAGGACAGGTGAACACTGAAGCTTTCTTT.

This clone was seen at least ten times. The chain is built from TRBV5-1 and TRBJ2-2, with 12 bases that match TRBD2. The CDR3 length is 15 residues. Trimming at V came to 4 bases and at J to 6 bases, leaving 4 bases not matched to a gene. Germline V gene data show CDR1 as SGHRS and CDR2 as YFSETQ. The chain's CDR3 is CASSLTSGSAGELFF. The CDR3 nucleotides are TGCGCCAGCAGCCTGACTAGCGGGAGCGCCGGGGAGCTGTTTTTT.

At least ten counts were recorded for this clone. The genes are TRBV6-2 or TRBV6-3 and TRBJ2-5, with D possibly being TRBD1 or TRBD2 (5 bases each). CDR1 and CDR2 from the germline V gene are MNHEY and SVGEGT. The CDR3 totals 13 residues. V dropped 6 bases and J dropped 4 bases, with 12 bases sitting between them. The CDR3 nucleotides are TGTGCCAGCAGGACGGGACGAGGAGAGACCCAGTACTTC. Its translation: CASRTGRGETQYF.

CDR3 residues: CSARDDRRGSYEQYF. The CDR3, as DNA: TGCAGTGCTAGAGATGACCGGCGGGGGTCCTACGAGCAGTACTTC. This rearrangement joins TRBV20-1 to TRBJ2-7; 7 bases map to TRBD2. V dropped 0 bases and J dropped 1; count of bases not matched to a gene: 6. The CDR3 covers 15 residues. Looked up from germline, CDR1 is DFQATT and CDR2 is SNEGSKA (reference sequence).

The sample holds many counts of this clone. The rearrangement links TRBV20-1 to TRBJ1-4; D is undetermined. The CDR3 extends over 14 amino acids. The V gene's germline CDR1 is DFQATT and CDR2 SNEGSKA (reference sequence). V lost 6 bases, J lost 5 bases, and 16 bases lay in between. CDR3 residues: CSAAKASLNEKLFF. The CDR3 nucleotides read TGCAGTGCGGCCAAGGCGTCCTTAAATGAAAAACTGTTTTTT.

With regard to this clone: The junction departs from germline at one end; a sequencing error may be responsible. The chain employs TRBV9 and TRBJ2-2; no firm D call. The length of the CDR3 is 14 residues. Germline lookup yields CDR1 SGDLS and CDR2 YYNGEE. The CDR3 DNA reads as TGTGTCAGCAGCGCCATCACATGGACCGGGGAGCTGTTTTTT. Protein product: CVSSAITWTGELFF.

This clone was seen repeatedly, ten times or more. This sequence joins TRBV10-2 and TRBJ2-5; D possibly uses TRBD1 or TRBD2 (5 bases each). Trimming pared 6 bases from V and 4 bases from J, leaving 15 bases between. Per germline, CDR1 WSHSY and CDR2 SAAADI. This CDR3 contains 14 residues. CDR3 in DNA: TGCGCCAGCAGCCCGGACGGGGACGGAGAGACCCAGTACTTC. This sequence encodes CASSPDGDGETQYF.

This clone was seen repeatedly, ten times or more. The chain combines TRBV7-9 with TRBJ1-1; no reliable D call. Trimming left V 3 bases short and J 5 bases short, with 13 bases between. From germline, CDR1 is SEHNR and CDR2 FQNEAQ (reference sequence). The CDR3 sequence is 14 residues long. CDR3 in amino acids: CASSFSEVGTEAFF. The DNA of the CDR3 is TGTGCCAGCAGCTTTAGCGAGGTCGGGACTGAAGCTTTCTTT.

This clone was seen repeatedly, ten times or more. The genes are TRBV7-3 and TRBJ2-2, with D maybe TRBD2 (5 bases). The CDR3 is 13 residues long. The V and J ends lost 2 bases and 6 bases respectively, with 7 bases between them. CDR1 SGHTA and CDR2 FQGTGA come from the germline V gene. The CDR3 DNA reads TGTGCCAGCAGCTTAGGCGGGTCCGGGGAGCTGTTTTTT. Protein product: CASSLGGSGELFF.

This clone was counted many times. CDR3 coding DNA: TGCAGTGGCGGTACCTACGAGCAGTACTTC. This gives the protein CSGGTYEQYF. The chain recombines TRBV20-1 with TRBJ2-7, with D unresolved. Trimming left V 7 bases short and J 2 bases short, with 6 bases between. The germline gives CDR1 DFQATT, CDR2 SNEGSKA (reference sequence). This CDR3 is 10 amino acids long.

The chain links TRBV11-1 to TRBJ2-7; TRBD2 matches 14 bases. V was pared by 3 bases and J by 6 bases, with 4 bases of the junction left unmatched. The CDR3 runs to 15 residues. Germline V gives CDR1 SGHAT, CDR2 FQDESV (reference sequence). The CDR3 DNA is TGTGCCAGCAGCTTGGGACTAGCGGGAGTAGGCGAGCAGTACTTC. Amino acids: CASSLGLAGVGEQYF. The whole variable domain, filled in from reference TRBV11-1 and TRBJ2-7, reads EAEVAQSPRYKITEKSQAVAFWCDPISGHATLYWYRQILGQGPELLVQFQDESVVDDSQLPKDRFSAERLKGVDSTLKIQPAELGDSAMYLCASSLGLAGVGEQYFGPGTRLTVT.